These 18 T cell receptor beta chains were all obtained from the same sample, sequenced in a study of blood T cell repertoires in COVID-19. Using immunoSEQ multiplex PCR, the repertoire was profiled, and TCRdb retains in-frame clones only, with some absent. The profile shows about 200,000 clones, roughly 84% of them singletons. The sample was peripheral blood. The receptor source for this set is a woman older than 75 with acute or convalescent COVID-19.

The chain combines TRBV27 with TRBJ2-1; 7 positions agree with TRBD2. Germline CDR1 reads MNHEY; CDR2 reads SMNVEV (reference sequence). The trim removed 5 bases at V and 6 bases at J, leaving 19 bases unmatched. The CDR3 covers 18 residues. CDR3 sequence (DNA): TGTGCCAGCAGTCCCCCCGCTCGGATGGCGGGAGTCGTCAATGAGCAGTTCTTC. It specifies CASSPPARMAGVVNEQFF.

V gene TRBV7-2 combines with J gene TRBJ1-5, with D unresolved. Germline V gene lookup returns CDR1 SGHTA and CDR2 FQGNSA. Trimming took 4 bases from V and 6 from J, leaving 13 bases between them. CDR3 length equals 14 residues. This CDR3 is CASSSAMGAQPQHF. CDR3 DNA: TGTGCCAGCAGCTCAGCTATGGGCGCTCAGCCCCAGCATTTT.

The CDR3 region is CASSAGGSPYNEQFF. CDR3 DNA sequence: TGCGCCAGCAGTGCCGGCGGGAGCCCCTACAATGAGCAGTTCTTC. This chain links TRBV10-2 with TRBJ2-1, with TRBD2 matching 7 bases. The CDR3 is made up of 15 amino acids. V trimming: 4 bases; J trimming: 2 bases; junction bases outside the gene matches: 5. Germline V gene sequence: CDR1 WSHSY, CDR2 SAAADI.

The chain couples TRBV7-2 to TRBJ1-5, with a possible D match to TRBD1 (5 bases). Germline V CDR1 and CDR2: SGHTA, FQGNSA. The V gene lost 2 bases and the J gene lost 5 bases, with 13 bases spanning the gap. The CDR3 covers 15 residues. CDR3 in amino acids: CASSLSSAGYQPQHF. CDR3 coding DNA: TGTGCCAGCAGCTTATCCTCGGCAGGGTATCAGCCCCAGCATTTT. The complete variable domain, with remaining parts taken from reference TRBV7-2 and TRBJ1-5, reads GAGVSQSPSNKVTEKGKDVELRCDPISGHTALYWYRQSLGQGLEFLIYFQGNSAPDKSGLPSDRFSAERTGGSVSTLTIQRTQQEDSAVYLCASSLSSAGYQPQHFGDGTRLSIL.

The V and J genes are TRBV6-6 and TRBJ2-2; tentatively, D is TRBD1 (6 bases). V shed 7 bases and J shed 0 bases, with 15 bases lying between them. Germline V gene sequence: CDR1 MNHNY, CDR2 SVGAGI (reference sequence). This CDR3 region has 16 residues. DNA of the CDR3: TGTGCCAGCACCTTAGGGGGTAAAGCGAACACCGGGGAGCTGTTTTTT. The encoded protein is CASTLGGKANTGELFF.

V usage is TRBV7-2 and J usage is TRBJ2-2, with 7 bases lining up with TRBD2. V dropped 5 bases and J dropped 6; count of bases not matched to a gene: 6. Germline V lookup: CDR1 SGHTA, CDR2 FQGNSA. The CDR3 covers 14 residues. The chain's CDR3 is CASSLRAGAGELFF. The CDR3 DNA sequence: TGTGCCAGCAGCCTACGGGCGGGGGCCGGGGAGCTGTTTTTT.

The chain joins TRBV21-1 to TRBJ1-2; TRBD1, as called in the table, went unchecked against the DNA. TRBV21-1 is designated a pseudogene. CDR3 length: 17 amino acids. Here the CDR3 reads CASSSRDRGREDYGYTF. CDR3 nucleotides: TGTGCCAGCAGCTCCAGGGACAGGGGAAGGGAGGACTATGGCTACACCTTC.

The chain recombines TRBV10-3 with TRBJ1-4; TRBD1 matches 9 bases. Germline V gene lookup returns CDR1 ENHRY and CDR2 SYGVKD. The V and J ends lost 2 bases and 4 bases, in that order; junction bases with no gene match: 8. This CDR3 spans 17 amino acids. CDR3 sequence reads: CAISEQYPGQGNEKLFF. DNA for the CDR3: TGTGCCATCAGTGAGCAATACCCGGGACAGGGTAATGAAAAACTGTTTTTT.

This chain joins TRBV27 and TRBJ1-4; 7 bases agree with TRBD1. V trimming: 4 bases; J trimming: 4 bases; junction bases outside the gene matches: 6. This CDR3 comprises 15 residues. The V gene's germline CDR1 is MNHEY and CDR2 SMNVEV (reference sequence). The CDR3 bases are TGTGCCAGCAGTTCCCCCAGGGACAGTAATGAAAAACTGTTTTTT. It codes for CASSSPRDSNEKLFF.

The chain joins TRBV15 to TRBJ2-1, with 14 bases matching TRBD2. CDR1 is LNHNV, CDR2 YYDKDF, per germline (reference sequence). V shed 5 bases and J 1 base; nucleotides not matched to a gene: 10. The CDR3 is 19 amino acids. The CDR3 loop reads CATSGGLAGEVGSYNEQFF. The CDR3 coding sequence is TGTGCCACCAGCGGGGGACTAGCGGGAGAGGTCGGGTCCTACAATGAGCAGTTCTTC.

The V call is TRBV5-6, the J call TRBJ2-7, with 8 nucleotides matching TRBD2. Germline loops: CDR1 SGHDT, CDR2 YYEEEE. After removal of 2 bases from V and 2 bases from J, the junction contained 6 bases not matched to a gene. The CDR3 totals 15 residues. CDR3 sequence (DNA): TGTGCCAGCAGCTTCGCGGCGGGAGGACCCTACGAGCAGTACTTC. Its translation: CASSFAAGGPYEQYF.

The chain joins TRBV28 to TRBJ1-2, with D tentatively TRBD1 (6 bases). CDR1 is MDHEN and CDR2 is SYDVKM in the germline V gene. This CDR3 spans 14 amino acids. V lost 2 bases, J lost 7 bases, and 14 bases lay in between. CDR3 region: CASSLRQVSSGYTF. The CDR3 DNA follows: TGTGCCAGCAGTTTACGACAGGTCTCCTCTGGCTACACCTTC.

The V call is TRBV7-2, the J call TRBJ1-3; D gene uncertain. V dropped 8 bases and J dropped 2 bases, with 4 bases sitting between them. The germline V gene has CDR1 SGHTA and CDR2 FQGNSA. This CDR3 is built from 11 residues. CDR3 residues: CASGPGNTIYF. The CDR3 nucleotides are TGTGCCAGCGGGCCTGGAAACACCATATATTTT.

This rearrangement joins TRBV19 to TRBJ1-1; D remains unclear. Deletions cut 4 bases from V and 1 base from J, with 4 bases between. There are 12 residues in the CDR3. Germline CDR1 reads LNHDA; CDR2 reads SQIVND (reference sequence). CDR3 DNA sequence: TGTGCCAGTAGTACCGGGAACACTGAAGCTTTCTTT. Its protein product is CASSTGNTEAFF.

The chain couples TRBV6-5 to TRBJ2-7; possibly TRBD2 for D (6 bases). V was shortened by 2 bases and J by 3 bases, with 17 bases between the two germline ends. The CDR3 loop spans 16 amino acids. Germline values: CDR1 MNHEY, CDR2 SVGAGI. CDR3 in amino acids: CASSYGFGGGGYEQYF. The CDR3 DNA follows: TGTGCCAGCAGTTACGGGTTCGGGGGAGGAGGCTACGAGCAGTACTTC.

This chain connects TRBV18 to TRBJ2-3, with TRBD2 identical over 10 bases. Losses at the gene ends were 2 bases for V and 6 bases for J; bases not matched to a gene: 8. The length of the CDR3 is 16 residues. Germline V CDR1 and CDR2: KGHSH, LQKENI. CDR3 residues: CASSPGLASGSDTQYF. The CDR3, as DNA: TGTGCCAGCTCACCAGGATTGGCTAGCGGGAGTGATACGCAGTATTTT.

V and J are TRBV6-2 or TRBV6-3 and TRBJ2-1; maybe TRBD2 (6 bases). V was clipped by 6 bases and J by 5 bases, with 20 bases between them. Per the germline V gene, CDR1 is MNHEY and CDR2 is SVGEGT. This CDR3 region has 16 residues. The DNA for the CDR3 is TGTGCCAGCAGCATAGCGGTATTCCAGCAGCACAATGAGCAGTTCTTC. As protein: CASSIAVFQQHNEQFF.

J is TRBJ1-4 and V is TRBV18; maybe TRBD1 (6 bases). V shed 4 bases and J shed 1 base, with 10 bases lying between them. Germline V gene lookup returns CDR1 KGHSH and CDR2 LQKENI. The CDR3 covers 15 residues. DNA for the CDR3: TGTGCCAGCTCACATTTGACAGGAACTAATGAAAAACTGTTTTTT. Its protein is CASSHLTGTNEKLFF.